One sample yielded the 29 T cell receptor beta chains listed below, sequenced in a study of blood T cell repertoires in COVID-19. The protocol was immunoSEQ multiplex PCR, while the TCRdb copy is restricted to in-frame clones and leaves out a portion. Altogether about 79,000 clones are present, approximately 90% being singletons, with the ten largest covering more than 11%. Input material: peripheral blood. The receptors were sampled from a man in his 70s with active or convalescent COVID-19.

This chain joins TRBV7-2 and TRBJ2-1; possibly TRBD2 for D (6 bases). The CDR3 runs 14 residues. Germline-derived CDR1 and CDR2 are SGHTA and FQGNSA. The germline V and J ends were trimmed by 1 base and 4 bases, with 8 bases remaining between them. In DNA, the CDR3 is TGTGCCAGCAGCTTAGTTGGGACTTACAATGAGCAGTTCTTC. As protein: CASSLVGTYNEQFF.

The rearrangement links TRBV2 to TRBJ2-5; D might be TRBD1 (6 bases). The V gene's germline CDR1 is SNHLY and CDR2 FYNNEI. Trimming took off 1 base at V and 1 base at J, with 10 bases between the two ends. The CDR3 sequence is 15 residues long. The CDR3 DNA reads TGTGCCAGCAGTGAAGGGACAGTGGCCCAAGAGACCCAGTACTTC. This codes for CASSEGTVAQETQYF.

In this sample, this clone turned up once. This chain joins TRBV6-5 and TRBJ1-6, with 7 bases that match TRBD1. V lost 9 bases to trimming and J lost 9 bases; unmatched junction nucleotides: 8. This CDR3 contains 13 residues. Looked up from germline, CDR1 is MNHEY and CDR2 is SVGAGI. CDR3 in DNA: TGTGCCAGTGTGTGGGACAGAAGTTCACCCCTCCACTTT. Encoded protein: CASVWDRSSPLHF.

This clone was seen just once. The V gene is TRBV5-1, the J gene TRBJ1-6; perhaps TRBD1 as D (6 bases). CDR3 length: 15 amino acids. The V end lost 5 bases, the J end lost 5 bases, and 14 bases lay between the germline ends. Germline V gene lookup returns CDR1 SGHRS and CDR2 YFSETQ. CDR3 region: CASSMDSYNNSPLHF. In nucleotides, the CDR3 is TGCGCCAGCAGTATGGACAGTTACAATAATTCACCCCTCCACTTT.

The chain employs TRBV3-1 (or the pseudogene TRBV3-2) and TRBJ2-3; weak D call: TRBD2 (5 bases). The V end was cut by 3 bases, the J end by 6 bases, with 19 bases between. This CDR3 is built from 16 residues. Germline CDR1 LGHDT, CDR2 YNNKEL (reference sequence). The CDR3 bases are TGTGCCAGCAGCCAGAGTCATCAGCGCCGGAGGGATACGCAGTATTTT. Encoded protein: CASSQSHQRRRDTQYF.

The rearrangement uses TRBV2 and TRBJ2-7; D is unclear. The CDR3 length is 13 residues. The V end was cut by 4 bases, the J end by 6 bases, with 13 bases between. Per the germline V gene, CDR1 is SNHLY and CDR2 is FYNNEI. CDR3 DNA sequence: TGTGCCAGCAGTGCCTCAACCCTAGGCGAGCAGTACTTC. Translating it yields CASSASTLGEQYF.

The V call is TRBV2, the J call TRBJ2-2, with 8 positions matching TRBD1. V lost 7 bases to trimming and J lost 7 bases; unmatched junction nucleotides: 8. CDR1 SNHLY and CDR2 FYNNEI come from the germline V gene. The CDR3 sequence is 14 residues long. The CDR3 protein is CASNLQGVSGELFF. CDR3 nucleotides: TGTGCCAGCAACTTACAGGGGGTGAGCGGGGAGCTGTTTTTT.

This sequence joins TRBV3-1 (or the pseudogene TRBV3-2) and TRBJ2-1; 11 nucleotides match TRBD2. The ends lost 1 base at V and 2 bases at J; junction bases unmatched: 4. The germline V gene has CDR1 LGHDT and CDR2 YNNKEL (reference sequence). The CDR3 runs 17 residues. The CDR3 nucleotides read TGTGCCAGCAGCCAAGTTATAGCGGGAGGGGCCTACAATGAGCAGTTCTTC. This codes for CASSQVIAGGAYNEQFF.

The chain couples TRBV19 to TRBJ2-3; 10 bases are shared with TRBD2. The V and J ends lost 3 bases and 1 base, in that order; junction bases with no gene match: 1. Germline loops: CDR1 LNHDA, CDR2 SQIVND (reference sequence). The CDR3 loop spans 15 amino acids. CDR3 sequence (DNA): TGTGCCAGTAGTATTGGGACTAGCGGCACAGATACGCAGTATTTT. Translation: CASSIGTSGTDTQYF.

The CDR3 region is CASSQRTSGYGEQFF. CDR3 nucleotides: TGTGCCAGCAGCCAGCGTACTAGCGGGTATGGTGAGCAGTTCTTC. The chain couples TRBV7-2 to TRBJ2-1; 9 nucleotides match TRBD2. The V gene end was trimmed by 5 bases and the J gene end by 9 bases; junction bases not matched to a gene: 11. Germline CDR1 and CDR2: SGHTA and FQGNSA. The length of the CDR3 is 15 residues.

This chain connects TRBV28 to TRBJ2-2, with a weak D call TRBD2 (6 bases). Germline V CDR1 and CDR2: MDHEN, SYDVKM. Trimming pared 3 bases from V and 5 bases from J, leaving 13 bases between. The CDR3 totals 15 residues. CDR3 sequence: CASSLGGWGTGELFF. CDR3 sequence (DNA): TGTGCCAGCAGTTTGGGGGGTTGGGGGACCGGGGAGCTGTTTTTT.

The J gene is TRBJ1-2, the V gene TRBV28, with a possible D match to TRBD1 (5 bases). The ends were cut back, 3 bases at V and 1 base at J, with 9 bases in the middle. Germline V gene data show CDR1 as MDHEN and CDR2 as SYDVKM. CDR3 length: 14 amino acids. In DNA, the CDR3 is TGTGCCAGCAGTTTGGCGGGGGTTAACTATGGCTACACCTTC. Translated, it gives CASSLAGVNYGYTF.

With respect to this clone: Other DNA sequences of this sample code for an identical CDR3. The CDR3 protein is CASSFAGNTEAFF. The CDR3 DNA follows: TGTGCCAGCAGTTTCGCAGGGAACACTGAAGCTTTCTTT. V is TRBV12-3 or TRBV12-4 and J is TRBJ1-1; D unclear. The CDR3 is 13 amino acids. V lost 3 bases, J lost 1 base, and 6 bases lay in between.

The CDR3: CASGLPYPTGELFF. In nucleotides, the CDR3 is TGTGCCAGCGGCCTGCCTTACCCTACCGGGGAGCTGTTTTTT. The chain links TRBV27 to TRBJ2-2; the D is unclear. CDR1 is MNHEY, CDR2 SMNVEV, per germline (reference sequence). Deletions cut 8 bases from V and 5 bases from J, with 15 bases between. The CDR3 has 14 residues.

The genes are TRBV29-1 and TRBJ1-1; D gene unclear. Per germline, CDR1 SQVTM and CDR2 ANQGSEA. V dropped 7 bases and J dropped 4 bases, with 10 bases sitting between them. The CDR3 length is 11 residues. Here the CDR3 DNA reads TGCAGCGCGGACCCGGGCACTGAAGCTTTCTTT. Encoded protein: CSADPGTEAFF.

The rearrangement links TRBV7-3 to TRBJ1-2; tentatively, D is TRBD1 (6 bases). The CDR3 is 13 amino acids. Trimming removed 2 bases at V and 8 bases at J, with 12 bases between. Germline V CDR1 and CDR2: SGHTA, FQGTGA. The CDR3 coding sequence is TGTGCCAGCAGCTTACCAGGGGCGCACGGCTACACCTTC. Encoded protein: CASSLPGAHGYTF.

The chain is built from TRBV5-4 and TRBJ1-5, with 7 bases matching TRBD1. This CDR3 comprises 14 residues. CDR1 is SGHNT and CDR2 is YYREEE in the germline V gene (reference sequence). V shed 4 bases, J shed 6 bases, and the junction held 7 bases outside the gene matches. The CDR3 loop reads CASSTGQPGQPQHF. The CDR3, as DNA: TGTGCCAGCAGCACGGGACAGCCGGGTCAGCCCCAGCATTTT.

The CDR3 nucleotides are TGTGCCAGTAGTAGACAGGACTTTACTGGTGATGAAAAACTGTTTTTT. It yields the protein CASSRQDFTGDEKLFF. The gene calls are TRBV19 and TRBJ1-4; TRBD1 is a possible D gene (6 bases). V gave up 4 bases and J gave up 6 bases, with 18 bases separating them. The CDR3 runs 16 residues. Germline CDR1 reads LNHDA; CDR2 reads SQIVND (reference sequence). Using reference TRBV19 and TRBJ1-4 for the parts outside the CDR3, the full variable domain is DGGITQSPKYLFRKEGQNVTLSCEQNLNHDAMYWYRQDPGQGLRLIYYSQIVNDFQKGDIAEGYSVSREKKESFPLTVTSAQKNPTAFYLCASSRQDFTGDEKLFFGSGTQLSVL.

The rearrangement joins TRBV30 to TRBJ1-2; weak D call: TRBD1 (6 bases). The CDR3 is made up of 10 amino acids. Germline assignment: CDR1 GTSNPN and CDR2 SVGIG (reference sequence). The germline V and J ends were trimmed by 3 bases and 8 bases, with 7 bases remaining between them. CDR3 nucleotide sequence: TGTGCCTGGAGGAGGGGGGGCTACACCTTC. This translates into CAWRRGGYTF. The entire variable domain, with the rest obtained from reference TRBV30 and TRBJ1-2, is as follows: SQTIHQWPATLVQPVGSPLSLECTVEGTSNPNLYWYRQAAGRGLQLLFYSVGIGQISSEVPQNLSASRPQDRQFILSSKKLLLSDSGFYLCAWRRGGYTFGSGTRLTVV.

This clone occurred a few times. CDR3 amino acids: CASTSRSTEQYF. The CDR3 DNA is TGTGCCAGCACTAGCCGTTCTACCGAGCAGTACTTC. The genes are TRBV6-5 and TRBJ2-7; TRBD2 might be the D (5 bases). The CDR3 covers 12 residues. Germline loops: CDR1 MNHEY, CDR2 SVGAGI. Trimming took 7 bases from V and 6 from J, leaving 13 bases between them.

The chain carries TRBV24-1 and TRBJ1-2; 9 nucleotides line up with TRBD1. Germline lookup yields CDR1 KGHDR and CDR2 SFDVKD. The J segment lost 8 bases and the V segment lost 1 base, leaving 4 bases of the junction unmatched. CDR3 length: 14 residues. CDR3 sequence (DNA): TGTGCCACCAGTGATTTACAGGGGGCGCTGGGCTACACCTTC. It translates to CATSDLQGALGYTF.

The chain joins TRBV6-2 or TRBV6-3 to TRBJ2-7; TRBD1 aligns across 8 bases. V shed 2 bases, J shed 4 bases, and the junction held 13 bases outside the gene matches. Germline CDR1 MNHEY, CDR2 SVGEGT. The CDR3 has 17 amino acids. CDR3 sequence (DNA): TGTGCCAGCAGTTACCGCCGGGGGCAGGGGGCCAGGTACGAGCAGTACTTC. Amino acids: CASSYRRGQGARYEQYF.

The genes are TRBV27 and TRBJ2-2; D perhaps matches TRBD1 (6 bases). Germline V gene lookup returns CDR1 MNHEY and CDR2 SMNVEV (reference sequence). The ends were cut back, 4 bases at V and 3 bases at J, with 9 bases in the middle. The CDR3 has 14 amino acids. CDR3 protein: CASSSGGDTGELFF. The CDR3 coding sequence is TGTGCCAGCAGTTCTGGGGGCGACACCGGGGAGCTGTTTTTT.

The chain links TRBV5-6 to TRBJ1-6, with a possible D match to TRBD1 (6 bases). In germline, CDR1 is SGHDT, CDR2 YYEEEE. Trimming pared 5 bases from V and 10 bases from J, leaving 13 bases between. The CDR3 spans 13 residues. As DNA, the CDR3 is TGTGCCAGCAGAAGGGGGACGGTATCACCCCTCCACTTT. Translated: CASRRGTVSPLHF.

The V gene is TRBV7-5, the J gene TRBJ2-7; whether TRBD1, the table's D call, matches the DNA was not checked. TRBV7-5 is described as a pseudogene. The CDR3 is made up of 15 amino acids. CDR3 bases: TGTGCCAGAAGCTTAGGGGACAGGGGTTCCTACGAGCAGTACTTC. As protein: CARSLGDRGSYEQYF.

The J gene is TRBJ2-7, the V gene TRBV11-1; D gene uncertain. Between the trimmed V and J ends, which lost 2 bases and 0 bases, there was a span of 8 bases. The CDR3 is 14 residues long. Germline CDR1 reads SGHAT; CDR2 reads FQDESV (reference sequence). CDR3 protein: CASSLTLPSYEQYF. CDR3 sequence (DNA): TGTGCCAGCAGCTTAACTCTACCCTCCTACGAGCAGTACTTC.

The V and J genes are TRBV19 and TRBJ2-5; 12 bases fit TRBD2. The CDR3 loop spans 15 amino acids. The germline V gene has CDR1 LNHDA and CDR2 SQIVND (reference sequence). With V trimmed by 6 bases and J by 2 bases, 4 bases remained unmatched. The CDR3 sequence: CASRPLAGGQETQYF. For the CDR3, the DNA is TGTGCCAGTAGGCCACTAGCGGGAGGTCAAGAGACCCAGTACTTC.

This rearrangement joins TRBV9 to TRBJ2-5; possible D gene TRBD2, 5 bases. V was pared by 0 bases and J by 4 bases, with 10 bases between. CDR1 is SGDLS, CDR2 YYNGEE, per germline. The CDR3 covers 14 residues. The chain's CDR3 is CASSVGLALETQYF. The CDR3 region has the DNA TGTGCCAGCAGCGTAGGGCTAGCTCTAGAGACCCAGTACTTC.

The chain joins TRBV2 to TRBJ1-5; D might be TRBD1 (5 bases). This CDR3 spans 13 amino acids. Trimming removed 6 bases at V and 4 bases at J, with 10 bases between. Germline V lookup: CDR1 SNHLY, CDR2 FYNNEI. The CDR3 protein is CASSGRQNQPQHF. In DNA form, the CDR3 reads TGTGCCAGCAGCGGGAGACAGAATCAGCCCCAGCATTTT. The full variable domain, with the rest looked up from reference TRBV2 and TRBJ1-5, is EPEVTQTPSHQVTQMGQEVILRCVPISNHLYFYWYRQILGQKVEFLVSFYNNEISEKSEIFDDQFSVERPDGSNFTLKIRSTKLEDSAMYFCASSGRQNQPQHFGDGTRLSIL.